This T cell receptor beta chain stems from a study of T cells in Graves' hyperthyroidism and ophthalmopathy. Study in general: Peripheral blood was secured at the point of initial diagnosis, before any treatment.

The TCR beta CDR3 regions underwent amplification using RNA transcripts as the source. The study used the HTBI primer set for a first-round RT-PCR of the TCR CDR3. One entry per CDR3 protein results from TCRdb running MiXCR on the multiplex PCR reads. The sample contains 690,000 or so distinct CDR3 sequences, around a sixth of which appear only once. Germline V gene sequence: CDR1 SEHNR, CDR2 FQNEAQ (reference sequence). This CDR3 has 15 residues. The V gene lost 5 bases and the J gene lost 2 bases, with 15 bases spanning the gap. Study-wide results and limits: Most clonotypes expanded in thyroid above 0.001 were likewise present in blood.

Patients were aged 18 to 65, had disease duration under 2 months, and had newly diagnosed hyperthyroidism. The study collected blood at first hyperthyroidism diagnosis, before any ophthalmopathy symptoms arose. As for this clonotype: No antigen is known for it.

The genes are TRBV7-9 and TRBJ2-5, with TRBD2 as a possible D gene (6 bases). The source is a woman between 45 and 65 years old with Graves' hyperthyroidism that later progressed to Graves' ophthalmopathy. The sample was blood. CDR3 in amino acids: CASSSLADLQETQYF. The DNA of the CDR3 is TGTGCCAGCAGCAGCTTAGCGGACTTGCAAGAGACCCAGTACTTC.